This T cell receptor beta chain was identified in a study of blood T cell repertoires in COVID-19. Study background: Acute-phase and convalescent COVID-19 samples originated in the United States, Italy and Spain. PBMCs, B-cell-depleted T cells, or T cells were the source of the cDNA or gDNA that made up the material.

The authors' processing: The assay estimated nucleated cells by amplifying reference gene primers. The table came from immunoSEQ multiplex PCR; TCRdb's copy has only in-frame clones and leaves some out. V and J calls and clone size are copied from that table; D and trimming were computed from the DNA. The table lists a few hundred thousand clones, 65% to 90% of them singletons, with approximately 1.3% in the top ten. What was sequenced was peripheral blood. This clonotype originated in a woman between 40 and 50 years old who had recovered from COVID-19.

CDR3 region: CASSTPDRTGGQQYF. The CDR3 nucleotides read TGTGCCAGTAGTACGCCAGATAGGACAGGGGGCCAGCAGTATTTT. The gene calls are TRBV19 and TRBJ2-3; 11 bases are shared with TRBD1. The CDR3 loop spans 15 amino acids. Trimming removed 4 bases from V and 11 bases from J; junction bases left unmatched: 11. Looked up from germline, CDR1 is LNHDA and CDR2 is SQIVND (reference sequence).